Reported below is one T cell receptor beta chain. Antigen unknown. This sample is drawn from a study of identical twins. TCRdb re-derived calls from the 5' RACE reads in MiXCR, one entry per CDR3 protein. This repertoire shows fewer than 20,000 distinct CDR3 sequences, about two thirds found once; its top ten account for under 7%. The V end was cut by 3 bases, the J end by 6 bases, with 9 bases between. The CDR3 totals 12 residues. Per germline, CDR1 KGHSH and CDR2 LQKENI. Overall study results and limits: Models underestimated out-of-frame TCR alpha sharing in monozygotic twins.

The sequencing input was memory (CD45RO+) T cells sorted from blood. The J gene is TRBJ2-7, the V gene TRBV18; a possible D gene is TRBD2 (6 bases). This receptor was obtained from a woman aged 18-29 years in good health. This table probably holds off-target reads from a library built for another chain. The CDR3 spells CASSPGGVEQYF. The CDR3 bases are TGTGCCAGCTCACCTGGCGGGGTCGAGCAGTACTTC.